This T cell receptor beta chain was captured in a study of blood T cells in healthy people across ages. The authors ran a second PCR of about 7 to 12 cycles using a sample-barcoded 5' primer and a J-beta primer mix. MiXCR, run by TCRdb on the 5' RACE reads, gives a single entry per CDR3 protein. The profile shows around 1,500,000 distinct CDR3 sequences, around 39% of them singletons. The draw of peripheral blood yielded roughly 10 milliliters from each donor. Isolation recovered at least 7 million PBMCs from every sample. V trimming: 5 bases; J trimming: 5 bases; junction bases outside the gene matches: 9. This CDR3 comprises 15 residues.

The sequencing input was blood. This chain connects TRBV12-3 or TRBV12-4 to TRBJ1-5, with 7 bases fitting TRBD1. The TCR comes from a woman between 18 and 30 years old in good health. For the CDR3, the DNA is TGTGCCAGCAGTCCCCCGGGACAGCTAGATCAGCCCCAGCATTTT. Translation gives CASSPPGQLDQPQHF.